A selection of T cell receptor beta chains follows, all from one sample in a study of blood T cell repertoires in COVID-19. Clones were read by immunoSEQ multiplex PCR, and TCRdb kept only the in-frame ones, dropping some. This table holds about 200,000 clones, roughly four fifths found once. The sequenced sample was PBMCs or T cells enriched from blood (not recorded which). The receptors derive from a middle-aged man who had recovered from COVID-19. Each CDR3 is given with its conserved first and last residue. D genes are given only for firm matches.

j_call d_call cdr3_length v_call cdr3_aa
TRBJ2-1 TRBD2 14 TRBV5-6 CASSLSGTYNEQFF
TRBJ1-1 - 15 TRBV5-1 CASSDLGGMNTEAFF
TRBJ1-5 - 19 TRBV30 CAWSVPDRHLESSNQPQHF
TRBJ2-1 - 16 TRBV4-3 CASSLVAAPSYNEQFF
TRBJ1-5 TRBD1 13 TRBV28 CASDRGRGQPQHF
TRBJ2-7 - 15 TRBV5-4 CASSLGTDGGYEQYF
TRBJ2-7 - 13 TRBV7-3 CASSRGERDEQYF
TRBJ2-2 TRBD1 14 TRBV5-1 CASSPGDSTGELFF
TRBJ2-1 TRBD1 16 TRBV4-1 CASSRGTGSSYNEQFF
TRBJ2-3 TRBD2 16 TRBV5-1 CASSLGLAGGPDTQYF
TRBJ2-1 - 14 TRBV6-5 CASCKTVRRDEQFF
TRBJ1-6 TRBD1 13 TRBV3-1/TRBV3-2 CASCTGGNSPLHF
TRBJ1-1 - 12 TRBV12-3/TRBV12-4 CASSSGAPRVFF
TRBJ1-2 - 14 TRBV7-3 CASSPRAGVYGYTF
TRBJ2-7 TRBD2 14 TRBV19 CAMTSGALSYEQYF
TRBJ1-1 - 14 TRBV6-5 CASSYPAAGTEAFF
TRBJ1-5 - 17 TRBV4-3 CASSQSINRMSNQPQHF
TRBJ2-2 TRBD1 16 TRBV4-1 CASSQDGTGGTGELFF
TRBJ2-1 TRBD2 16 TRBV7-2 CASSLLGLAGGNEQFF
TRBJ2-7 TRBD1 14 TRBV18 CASSLDRVRDEQYF
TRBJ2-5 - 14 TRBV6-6 CASSYGSGQETQYF
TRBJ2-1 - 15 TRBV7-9 CASSLGGTSYNEQFF
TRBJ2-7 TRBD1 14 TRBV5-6 CASSWGTAPYEQYF
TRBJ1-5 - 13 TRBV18 CASSLRADQPQHF
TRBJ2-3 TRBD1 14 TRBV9 CASSSPTGADTQYF
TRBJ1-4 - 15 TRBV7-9 CASSFVYGDNEKLFF
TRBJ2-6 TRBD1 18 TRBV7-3 CASSSLQGPSSGANVLTF
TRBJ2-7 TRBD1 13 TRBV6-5 CASSQGQSYEQYF
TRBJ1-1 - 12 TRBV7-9 CASSLGQAEAFF
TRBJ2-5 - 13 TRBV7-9 CASSSSGVETQYF
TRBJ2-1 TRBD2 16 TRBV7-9 CASSLALAGSSVEQFF
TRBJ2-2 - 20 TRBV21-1 CASSTTGTGISGRGTGELFF
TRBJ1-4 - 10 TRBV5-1 CASIGEKLFF
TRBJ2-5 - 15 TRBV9 CASSVGSGGMETQYF
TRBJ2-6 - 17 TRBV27 CASSFGGRPSGANVLTF
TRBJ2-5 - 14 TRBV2 CASRSLADQETQYF
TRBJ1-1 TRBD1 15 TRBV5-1 CASSLVGTDNTEAFF
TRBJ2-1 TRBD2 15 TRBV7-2 CASKLAGTNNNEQFF
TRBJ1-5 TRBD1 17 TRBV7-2 CASSRDRSGLRSQPQHF
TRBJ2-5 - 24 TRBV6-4 CASRDRDHQETQYFGPGVLETQYF
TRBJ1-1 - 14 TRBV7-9 CASSLSILNTEAFF
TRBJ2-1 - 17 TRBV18 CASSPPVRRPARNEQFF
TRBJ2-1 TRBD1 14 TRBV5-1 CASSLGFQGDEQFF
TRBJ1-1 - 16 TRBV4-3 CASSQRGGVMNTEAFF
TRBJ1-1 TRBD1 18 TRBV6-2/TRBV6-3 CASSPEPAGQGVRREAFF
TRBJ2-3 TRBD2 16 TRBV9 CASSSGTSWSTDTQYF
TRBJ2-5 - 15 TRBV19 CASSTRQFSQETQYF
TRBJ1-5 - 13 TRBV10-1 CASSESGDQPQHF
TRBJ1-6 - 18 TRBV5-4 CASSWGNRASSYNSPLHF
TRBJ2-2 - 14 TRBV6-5 CASSYYQGHGELFF
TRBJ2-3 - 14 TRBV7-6 CASSSTPFYDTQYF
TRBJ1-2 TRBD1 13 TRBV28 CAIGQGMGYGYTF
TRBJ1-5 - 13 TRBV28 CASSFIQGQPQHF
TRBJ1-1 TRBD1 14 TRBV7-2 CASRVDRGNTEAFF
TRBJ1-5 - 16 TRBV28 CASSLSGGRIDQPQHF
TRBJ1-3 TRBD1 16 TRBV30 CAWGKWGQISGNTIYF
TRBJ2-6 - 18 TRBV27 CASSLSVSDLSGANVLTF
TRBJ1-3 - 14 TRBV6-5 CASSRGGSGNTIYF
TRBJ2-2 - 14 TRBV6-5 CASIHGRGGEELFF
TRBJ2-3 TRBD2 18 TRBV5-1 CASSLEALSGISADTQYF